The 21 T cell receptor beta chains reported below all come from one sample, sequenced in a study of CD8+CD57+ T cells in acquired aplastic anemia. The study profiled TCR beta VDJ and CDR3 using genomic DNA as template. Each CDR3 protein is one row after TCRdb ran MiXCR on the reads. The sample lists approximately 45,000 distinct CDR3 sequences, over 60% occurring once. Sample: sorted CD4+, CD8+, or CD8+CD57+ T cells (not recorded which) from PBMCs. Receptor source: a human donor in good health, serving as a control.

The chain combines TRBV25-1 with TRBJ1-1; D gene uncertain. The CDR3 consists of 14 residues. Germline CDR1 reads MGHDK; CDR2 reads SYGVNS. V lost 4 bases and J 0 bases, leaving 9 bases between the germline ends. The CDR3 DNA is TGTGCCAGCAGTGGCGGCAGGATGAACACTGAAGCTTTCTTT. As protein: CASSGGRMNTEAFF. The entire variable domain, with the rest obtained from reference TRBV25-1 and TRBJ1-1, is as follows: EADIYQTPRYLVIGTGKKITLECSQTMGHDKMYWYQQDPGMELHLIHYSYGVNSTEKGDLSSESTVSRIRTEHFPLTLESARPSHTSQYLCASSGGRMNTEAFFGQGTRLTVV.

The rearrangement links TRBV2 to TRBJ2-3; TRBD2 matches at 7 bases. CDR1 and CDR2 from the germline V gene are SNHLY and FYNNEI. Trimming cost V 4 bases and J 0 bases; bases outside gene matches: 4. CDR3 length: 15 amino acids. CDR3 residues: CASSASGDSTDTQYF. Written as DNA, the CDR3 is TGTGCCAGCAGTGCCAGCGGGGACAGCACAGATACGCAGTATTTT.

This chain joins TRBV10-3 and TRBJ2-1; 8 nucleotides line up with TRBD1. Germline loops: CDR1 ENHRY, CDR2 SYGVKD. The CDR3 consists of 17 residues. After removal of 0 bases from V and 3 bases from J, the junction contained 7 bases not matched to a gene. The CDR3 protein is CAISESFRDRGYNEQFF. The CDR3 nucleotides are TGTGCCATCAGTGAGTCGTTTAGAGACAGGGGCTACAATGAGCAGTTCTTC.

In DNA form, the CDR3 reads TGTGCCAGCAGCCCCTGGAGCTCTGGGGCCAACGTCCTGACTTTC. Translating it yields CASSPWSSGANVLTF. This sequence joins TRBV5-5 and TRBJ2-6, with no clear D. Germline values: CDR1 SGHKS, CDR2 YYEKEE (reference sequence). The CDR3 covers 15 residues. The V end lost 4 bases, the J end lost 0 bases, and 8 bases lay between the germline ends.

The CDR3 region is CASSGATQYF. The CDR3, as DNA: TGTGCCAGCAGCGGGGCGACCCAGTACTTC. This rearrangement joins TRBV9 to TRBJ2-5, with unresolved D. V was trimmed by 3 bases and J by 7 bases, leaving 4 bases between them. The CDR3 totals 10 residues. Germline-derived CDR1 and CDR2 are SGDLS and YYNGEE.

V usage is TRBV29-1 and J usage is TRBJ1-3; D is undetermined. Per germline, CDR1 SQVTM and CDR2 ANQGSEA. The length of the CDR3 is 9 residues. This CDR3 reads CVEENTIYF. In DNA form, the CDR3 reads TGCGTTGAAGAAAACACCATATATTTT. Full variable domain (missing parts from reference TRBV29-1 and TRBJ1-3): SAVISQKPSRDICQRGTSLTIQCQVDSQVTMMFWYRQQPGQSLTLIATANQGSEATYESGFVIDKFPISRPNLTFSTLTVSNMSPEDSSIYLCVEENTIYFGEGSWLTVV.

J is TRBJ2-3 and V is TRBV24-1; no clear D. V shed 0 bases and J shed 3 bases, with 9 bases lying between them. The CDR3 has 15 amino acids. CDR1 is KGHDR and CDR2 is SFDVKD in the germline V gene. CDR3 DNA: TGTGCCACCAGTGATTTGGGAGTTTCAACAGATACGCAGTATTTT. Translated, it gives CATSDLGVSTDTQYF.

For the CDR3, the DNA is TGTGCCAGTAGTCCATCTGGGGACAGGGTTGGTGAAAAACTGTTTTTT. Amino acids: CASSPSGDRVGEKLFF. This chain links TRBV19 with TRBJ1-4; 9 bases align to TRBD1. The CDR3 runs 16 residues. Per germline, CDR1 LNHDA and CDR2 SQIVND (reference sequence). After removal of 5 bases from V and 7 bases from J, the junction contained 11 bases not matched to a gene.

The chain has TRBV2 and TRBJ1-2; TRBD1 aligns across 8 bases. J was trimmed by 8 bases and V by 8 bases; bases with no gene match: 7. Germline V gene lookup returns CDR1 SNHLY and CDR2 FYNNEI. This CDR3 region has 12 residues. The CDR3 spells CASVGQGRGYTF. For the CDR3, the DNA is TGTGCCAGCGTAGGACAGGGAAGGGGCTACACCTTC.

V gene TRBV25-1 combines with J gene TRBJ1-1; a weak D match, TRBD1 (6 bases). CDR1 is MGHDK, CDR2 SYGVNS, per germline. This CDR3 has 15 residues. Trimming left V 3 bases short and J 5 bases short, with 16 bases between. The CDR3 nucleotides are TGTGCCAGCAGTGACCCTACAGGGAGGAGGACTGAAGCTTTCTTT. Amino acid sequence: CASSDPTGRRTEAFF.

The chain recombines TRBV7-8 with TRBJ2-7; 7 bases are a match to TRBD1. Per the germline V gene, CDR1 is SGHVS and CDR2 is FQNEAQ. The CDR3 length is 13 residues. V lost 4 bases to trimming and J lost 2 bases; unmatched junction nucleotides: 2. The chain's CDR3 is CASSSTGTYEQYF. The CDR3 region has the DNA TGTGCCAGCAGCTCGACAGGGACCTACGAGCAGTACTTC.

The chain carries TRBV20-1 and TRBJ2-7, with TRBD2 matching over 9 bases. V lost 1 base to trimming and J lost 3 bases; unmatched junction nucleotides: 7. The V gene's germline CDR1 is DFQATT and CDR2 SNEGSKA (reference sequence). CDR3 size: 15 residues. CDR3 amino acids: CSARGLAGPYYEQYF. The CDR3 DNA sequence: TGCAGTGCTAGAGGTCTAGCGGGGCCTTACTACGAGCAGTACTTC.

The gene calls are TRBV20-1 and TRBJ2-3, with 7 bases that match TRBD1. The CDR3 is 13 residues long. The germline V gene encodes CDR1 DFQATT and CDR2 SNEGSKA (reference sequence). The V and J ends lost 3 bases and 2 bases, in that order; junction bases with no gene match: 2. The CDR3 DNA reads TGCAGTGCTAGGCAGGGGGACACAGATACGCAGTATTTT. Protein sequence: CSARQGDTDTQYF.

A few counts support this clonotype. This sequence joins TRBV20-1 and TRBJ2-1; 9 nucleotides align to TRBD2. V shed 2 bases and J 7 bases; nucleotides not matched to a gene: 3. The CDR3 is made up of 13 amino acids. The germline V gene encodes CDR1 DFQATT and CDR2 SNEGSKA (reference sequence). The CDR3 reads CSARSLAGNEQFF. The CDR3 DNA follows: TGCAGTGCTAGAAGTCTAGCGGGGAATGAGCAGTTCTTC.

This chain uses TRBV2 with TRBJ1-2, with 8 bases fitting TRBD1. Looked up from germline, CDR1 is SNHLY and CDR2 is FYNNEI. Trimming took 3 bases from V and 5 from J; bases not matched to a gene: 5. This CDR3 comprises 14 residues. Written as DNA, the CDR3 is TGTGCCAGCAGTGACAGGGGGCTTGGGTATGGCTACACCTTC. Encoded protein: CASSDRGLGYGYTF.

The CDR3 DNA reads TGTGCCAGTAGGCTAGCGGGGGGCCGAGCCTACGAGCAGTACTTC. Amino acids: CASRLAGGRAYEQYF. The V and J genes are TRBV19 and TRBJ2-5, with TRBD2 identical over 11 bases. Gene TRBJ2-7 matches the end of the DNA better, so the J call may be wrong. CDR1 is LNHDA, CDR2 SQIVND, per germline (reference sequence). This CDR3 is 15 amino acids long.

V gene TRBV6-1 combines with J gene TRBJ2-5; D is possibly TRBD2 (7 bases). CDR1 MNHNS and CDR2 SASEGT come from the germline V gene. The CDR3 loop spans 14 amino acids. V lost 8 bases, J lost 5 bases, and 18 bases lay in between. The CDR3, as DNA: TGTGCCAGCCATCCCTGGGGGGGCCTCGAGACCCAGTACTTC. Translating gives CASHPWGGLETQYF.

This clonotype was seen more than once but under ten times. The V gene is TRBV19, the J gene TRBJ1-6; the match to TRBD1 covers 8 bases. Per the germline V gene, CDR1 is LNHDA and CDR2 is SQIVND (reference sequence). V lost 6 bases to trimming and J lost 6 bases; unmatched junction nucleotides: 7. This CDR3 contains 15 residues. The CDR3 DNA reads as TGTGCCAGTAGCTCAGGGGGCGCGGGTAATTCACCCCTCCACTTT. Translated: CASSSGGAGNSPLHF.

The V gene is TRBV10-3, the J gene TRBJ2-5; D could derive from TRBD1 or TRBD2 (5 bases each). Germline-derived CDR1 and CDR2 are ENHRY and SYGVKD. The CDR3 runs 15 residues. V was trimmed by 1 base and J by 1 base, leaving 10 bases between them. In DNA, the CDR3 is TGTGCCATCAGTGAGTGGTCGGGGCGCCAAGAGACCCAGTACTTC. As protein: CAISEWSGRQETQYF.

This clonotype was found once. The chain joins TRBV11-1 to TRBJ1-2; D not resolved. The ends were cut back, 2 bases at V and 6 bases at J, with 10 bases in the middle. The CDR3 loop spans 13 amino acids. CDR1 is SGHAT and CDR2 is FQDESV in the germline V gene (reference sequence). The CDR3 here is CASSLSSTDGYTF. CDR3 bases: TGTGCCAGCAGCTTAAGCTCTACTGATGGCTACACCTTC.

CDR3 in amino acids: CSARTGDTQYF. As DNA, the CDR3 is TGCAGCGCACGGACAGGAGATACGCAGTATTTT. The chain links TRBV29-1 to TRBJ2-3; 7 nucleotides agree with TRBD1. Losses at the gene ends were 7 bases for V and 5 bases for J; bases not matched to a gene: 3. CDR3 size: 11 residues. Germline CDR1 and CDR2: SQVTM and ANQGSEA.